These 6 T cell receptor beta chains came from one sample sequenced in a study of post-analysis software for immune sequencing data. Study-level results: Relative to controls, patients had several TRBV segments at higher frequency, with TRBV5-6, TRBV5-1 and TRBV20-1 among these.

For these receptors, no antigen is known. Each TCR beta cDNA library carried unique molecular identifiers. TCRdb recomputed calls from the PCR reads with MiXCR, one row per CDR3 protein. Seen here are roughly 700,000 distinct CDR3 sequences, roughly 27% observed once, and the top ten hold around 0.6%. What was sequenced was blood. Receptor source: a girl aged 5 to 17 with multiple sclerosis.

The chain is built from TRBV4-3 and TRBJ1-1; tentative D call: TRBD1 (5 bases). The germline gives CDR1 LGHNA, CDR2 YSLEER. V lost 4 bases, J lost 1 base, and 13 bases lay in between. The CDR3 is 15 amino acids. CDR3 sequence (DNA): TGCGCCAGCAGCCGAACCGGGACGGGGAACACTGAAGCTTTCTTT. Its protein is CASSRTGTGNTEAFF.

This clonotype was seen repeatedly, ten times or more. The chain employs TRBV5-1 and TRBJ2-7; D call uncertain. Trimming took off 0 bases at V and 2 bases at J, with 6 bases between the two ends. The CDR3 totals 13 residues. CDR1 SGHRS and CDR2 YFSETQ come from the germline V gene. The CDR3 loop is CASSLAAPYEQYF. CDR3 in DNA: TGCGCCAGCAGCTTGGCGGCCCCCTACGAGCAGTACTTC.

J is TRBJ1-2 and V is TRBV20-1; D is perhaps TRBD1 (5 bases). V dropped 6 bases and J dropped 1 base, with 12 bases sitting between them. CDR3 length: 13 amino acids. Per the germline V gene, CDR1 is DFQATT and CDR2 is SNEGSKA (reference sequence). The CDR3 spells CSARGGGNYGYTF. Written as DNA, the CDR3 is TGCAGTGCCCGAGGCGGGGGTAACTATGGCTACACCTTC.

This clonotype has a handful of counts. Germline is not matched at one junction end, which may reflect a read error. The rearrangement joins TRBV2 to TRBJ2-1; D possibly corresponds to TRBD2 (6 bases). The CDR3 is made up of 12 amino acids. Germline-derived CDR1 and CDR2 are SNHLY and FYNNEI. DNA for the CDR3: TGTGCCAGTAGGGACTCCAACAATGAGCAGTTCTTC. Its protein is CASRDSNNEQFF.

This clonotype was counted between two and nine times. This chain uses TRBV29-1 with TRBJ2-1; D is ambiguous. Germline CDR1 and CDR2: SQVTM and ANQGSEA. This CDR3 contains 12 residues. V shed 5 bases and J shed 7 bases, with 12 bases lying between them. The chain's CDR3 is CSVTENRNEQFF. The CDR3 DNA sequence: TGCAGCGTTACGGAGAACCGGAATGAGCAGTTCTTC.

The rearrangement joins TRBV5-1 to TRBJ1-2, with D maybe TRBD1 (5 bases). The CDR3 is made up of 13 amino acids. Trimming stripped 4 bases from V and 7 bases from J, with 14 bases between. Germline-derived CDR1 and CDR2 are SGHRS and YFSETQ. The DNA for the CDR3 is TGCGCCAGCAGCGGGGCCCAAGTCGTTGGCTACACCTTC. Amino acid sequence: CASSGAQVVGYTF.